This T cell receptor beta chain is drawn from a study of blood T cell repertoires in COVID-19 (dated by TCRdb to 2018 to 2021). Turning to the overall study: Samples covering the acute and convalescent phases of COVID-19 were provided by collaborators in the United States, Italy and Spain. The prospective study material was composed of cDNA or gDNA derived from T cells, B-cell-depleted T cells, or PBMCs. Subjects who had been exposed to COVID-19, were actively infected with it, or had recovered from it provided the deeply sampled blood TCRbeta repertoires that made up the dataset. The repertoires were released in a freely available public database meant as a resource for research on the immune response to SARS-CoV-2. The samples were drawn from two sources: the first 160 participants of the ongoing ImmuneRACE study, and fewer than 1,500 subjects contributed by 6 global collaborators. Nearly every sample came with metadata listing a de-identified subject ID, COVID-19 status, age in years and sex. Where available, HLA class I and class II types were obtained from metadata supplied by the sample provider rather than from assay-based typing. General findings and caveats noted by the study authors: How much clinical and demographic metadata was included differed by source and by participant, and the metadata was provided uncurated.

Participants in the prospective study were aged about 18 to 90 years, lived in about two dozen United States geographic areas, and enrolled through a virtual design. Cohort assignment in the prospective study relied on participant-reported clinical history from a screening survey and a study questionnaire. A participant counted as exposed if, within 2 weeks of entering the study, that participant had been in contact with someone who had a PCR-confirmed or clinician-diagnosed COVID-19 case. In the prospective study, whole blood, serum and a nasopharyngeal or oropharyngeal swab were collected from each participant by mobile phlebotomists. Additional blood draws and questionnaires over a 2-month period could optionally be provided by prospective study participants. Before DNA extraction, blood samples from the prospective study were shipped at room temperature or frozen. On this clone: No cognate antigen has been identified for it. The sample holds no much larger clone one base away, and base qualities are not on file.

The trim is 6 bases for V and 2 bases for J, with a gap of 13 bases between the germline ends. The germline V gene encodes CDR1 MRHNA and CDR2 SNTAGT. The CDR3 measures 14 amino acids from cysteine to phenylalanine. The CDR3 DNA has 42 bases and is translated from base 1. TCRbeta CDR3 regions were amplified from genomic DNA by means of the immunoSEQ Assay, a bias-controlled multiplex PCR. Concerning the study's data processing: Within the assay, amplification of reference gene primers was used to estimate how many nucleated cells each sample contained. Sequence reads were collapsed and filtered to measure the absolute abundance of every unique TCRbeta CDR3 rearrangement. For each sample, productive Simpson clonality was calculated as the square root of Simpson's diversity index over productive rearrangements. TCRdb obtained this table from immuneACCESS and retained in-frame rearrangements with V and J assigned. These tables miss some clones; where compared with another copy, unresolved V genes account for less than half of the shortfall, and the remainder is unexplained. V and J calls and clone size come straight from that table; D and trimming were deduced from the DNA. Recorded for this sample are 200,000 to 250,000 clones; around 82% of them occurred a single time. Clones ranked in the top ten supply 4.8% of the sample.

The source is a woman in her fifties or sixties who had been exposed to COVID-19. In this chain, TRBV6-4 is recombined with TRBJ1-1; too little of a D gene remains to name it. The specimen sequenced was PBMCs or T cells enriched from blood (not recorded which). The CDR3 protein is CASRSGSQNTEAFF. The sequenced DNA: TGTGCCAGCAGGTCTGGGAGCCAAAACACTGAAGCTTTCTTT.